Shown below are 9 T cell receptor beta chains from a single sample sequenced in a study of radiation and T cells in renal cell carcinoma. Sequenced by immunoSEQ multiplex PCR; TCRdb stores in-frame clones only, minus some. The sample has about 150,000 clones, 88% seen once. Time point given: baseline pretreatment blood. Treatment of the sample: 15 Gy SBRT to primary tumor, nephrectomy 4 weeks later. Sequenced material: blood, taken from a patient whose treatment included radiotherapy and nephrectomy. The receptors shown here come from a woman between 65 and 79 years old with renal cell carcinoma.

This chain links TRBV10-3 with TRBJ1-5; 8 bases are shared with TRBD1. Trimming cost V 10 bases and J 1 base; bases outside gene matches: 12. The length of the CDR3 is 16 residues. From germline, CDR1 is ENHRY and CDR2 SYGVKD. CDR3 protein: CATSLQTGGSNQPQHF. DNA for the CDR3: TGTGCCACCTCCCTGCAAACAGGGGGAAGCAATCAGCCCCAGCATTTT.

The J gene is TRBJ2-5, the V gene TRBV18, with 8 bases that match TRBD2. The CDR3 totals 14 residues. The germline V gene has CDR1 KGHSH and CDR2 LQKENI. J was trimmed by 5 bases and V by 3 bases; bases with no gene match: 5. CDR3 DNA: TGTGCCAGCTCACCCGGGACTAGTGTGGAGACCCAGTACTTC. As protein: CASSPGTSVETQYF.

This rearrangement joins TRBV7-2 to TRBJ1-1; 7 nucleotides align to TRBD1. V gave up 2 bases and J gave up 1 base; unmatched junction bases: 1. This CDR3 contains 14 residues. Per germline, CDR1 SGHTA and CDR2 FQGNSA. In DNA, the CDR3 is TGTGCCAGCAGCTTAAGGACAGGGAACACTGAAGCTTTCTTT. Protein: CASSLRTGNTEAFF.

The chain combines TRBV10-3 with TRBJ2-7, with 8 bases matching TRBD1. This CDR3 is 14 amino acids long. Germline trimming cut 2 bases from V and 1 base from J; bases unmatched to any gene: 1. CDR1 and CDR2 (germline): ENHRY, SYGVKD. CDR3 in DNA: TGTGCCATCAGTGAGAGACAGGGGTCCTACGAGCAGTACTTC. Its translation: CAISERQGSYEQYF.

With regard to this clone: The sample contains more than one DNA sequence encoding this CDR3. V usage is TRBV30 and J usage is TRBJ1-2; perhaps TRBD1 as D (5 bases). Deletions cut 4 bases from V and 0 bases from J, with 6 bases between. Germline CDR1 and CDR2: GTSNPN and SVGIG (reference sequence). CDR3 length equals 12 residues. DNA for the CDR3: TGTGCCTGGACAGGGACTAACTATGGCTACACCTTC. It is translated as CAWTGTNYGYTF.

This chain uses TRBV6-5 with TRBJ2-1; TRBD2 is a possible D gene (6 bases). The CDR3 contains 13 residues. Trimming removed 11 bases from V and 2 bases from J, with 13 bases in between. Germline loops: CDR1 MNHEY, CDR2 SVGAGI. CDR3 sequence reads: CACRDSPYNEQFF. The CDR3 DNA is TGTGCCTGCCGGGACTCCCCCTACAATGAGCAGTTCTTC.

In this sample, this clone turned up once. V usage is TRBV18 and J usage is TRBJ2-2; possible D gene TRBD2, 5 bases. Germline CDR1 reads KGHSH; CDR2 reads LQKENI. The V end lost 1 base, the J end lost 0 bases, and 15 bases lay between the germline ends. The CDR3 loop spans 18 amino acids. CDR3 protein: CASSPRTFRGANTGELFF. The CDR3 nucleotides are TGTGCCAGCTCACCACGCACCTTTCGGGGAGCGAACACCGGGGAGCTGTTTTTT.

The chain is built from TRBV6-1 and TRBJ2-1; weak D call: TRBD1 (6 bases). The CDR3 runs 16 residues. Germline V gene sequence: CDR1 MNHNS, CDR2 SASEGT. The germline V and J ends were trimmed by 4 bases and 4 bases, with 17 bases remaining between them. The CDR3 bases are TGTGCCAGCAGTGCCAGGGGCCTCGGGCGGTACAATGAGCAGTTCTTC. Amino acid sequence: CASSARGLGRYNEQFF.

The chain links TRBV5-4 to TRBJ2-7; 7 bases are a match to TRBD2. CDR1 is SGHNT, CDR2 YYREEE, per germline (reference sequence). Trimming removed 4 bases from V and 11 bases from J; junction bases left unmatched: 21. The CDR3 totals 16 residues. CDR3 in DNA: TGTGCCAGCAGCCCATCCTCAAAGCGGGGAGCCTACGGGGAGTACTTC. It is translated as CASSPSSKRGAYGEYF. Filled out from reference TRBV5-4 and TRBJ2-7, the complete variable domain reads ETGVTQSPTHLIKTRGQQVTLRCSSQSGHNTVSWYQQALGQGPQFIFQYYREEENGRGNFPPRFSGLQFPNYSSELNVNALELDDSALYLCASSPSSKRGAYGEYFGPGTRLTVT.